This T cell receptor beta chain is from a study of CD8 T cells in ankylosing spondylitis. Study-level points and caveats: Enrichment of disease-linked clones was reportedly significant in matched ankylosing spondylitis synovial fluid. Researchers report that disease-linked clones proved CD8+ and relatively rare in peripheral blood. Before this, some motif variants had been reported in reactive arthritis synovial fluid and blood.

Concerning this clonotype: Its antigen is as yet unknown.

Using its own MiXCR run on the 5' RACE reads, TCRdb lists one record per CDR3 protein. The profile shows 250,000 or so distinct CDR3 sequences, approximately 20% of them singletons. The CDR3 spans 15 residues. Germline V CDR1 and CDR2: SGHTA, FQGNSA. With 1 base removed from V and 5 bases from J, the gap between germline ends came to 14 bases. The rearrangement joins TRBV7-2 to TRBJ1-1; D unresolved. Input material: blood, either unsorted or a sorted T cell fraction (not recorded which). The source of this sequence is a male donor with ankylosing spondylitis or in good health (not recorded which). The CDR3 region is CASSLGLIPRTEAFF. The DNA for the CDR3 is TGTGCCAGCAGCTTAGGACTCATCCCGCGGACTGAAGCTTTCTTT.